What follows are 10 T cell receptor beta chains derived from one specimen sequenced in a study of blood T cell repertoires in COVID-19. Here immunoSEQ multiplex PCR was the method, and the copy in TCRdb shows in-frame clones only, minus some. The table shows roughly 250,000 clones, with about 88% occurring only once. Sequenced: peripheral blood. The receptor source for this set is a middle-aged man with acute or convalescent COVID-19.

The chain couples TRBV30 to TRBJ2-7; D may be TRBD1 (5 bases). V was shortened by 0 bases and J by 4 bases, with 7 bases between the two germline ends. The germline V gene encodes CDR1 GTSNPN and CDR2 SVGIG (reference sequence). The CDR3 contains 12 residues. CDR3 DNA: TGTGCCTGGAGTGTACCAGGGTACGAGCAGTACTTC. This gives the protein CAWSVPGYEQYF.

This chain joins TRBV18 and TRBJ2-2, with D unresolved. Trimming stripped 0 bases from V and 5 bases from J, with 4 bases between. CDR1 and CDR2 (germline): KGHSH, LQKENI. The CDR3 consists of 13 residues. The CDR3 reads CASSPPLTGELFF. CDR3 DNA: TGTGCCAGCTCACCACCGCTAACCGGGGAGCTGTTTTTT.

V is TRBV4-1 and J is TRBJ2-3; D might be TRBD1 (6 bases). The CDR3 is 18 amino acids. V was cut by 0 bases and J by 2 bases, with 18 bases left in between. Germline V lookup: CDR1 MGHRA, CDR2 YSYEKL. CDR3 sequence (DNA): TGCGCCAGCAGCCAAGATGGCGGACAGCCGTTTTTCACAGATACGCAGTATTTT. It is translated as CASSQDGGQPFFTDTQYF.

This clone has only a few counts. This chain links TRBV18 with TRBJ1-6; D unresolved. The V end lost 4 bases, the J end lost 4 bases, and 8 bases lay between the germline ends. In germline, CDR1 is KGHSH, CDR2 LQKENI. The length of the CDR3 is 14 residues. CDR3 sequence reads: CASSLQPYNSPLHF. Written as DNA, the CDR3 is TGTGCCAGCTCACTACAGCCTTATAATTCACCCCTCCACTTT.

Written as DNA, the CDR3 is TGCGCCAGCAGCTTCGACAGTCCACTCTACAATGAGCAGTTCTTC. It is translated as CASSFDSPLYNEQFF. The chain has TRBV5-1 and TRBJ2-1; TRBD1 might be the D (5 bases). Germline lookup yields CDR1 SGHRS and CDR2 YFSETQ. The CDR3 has 15 residues. V was clipped by 2 bases and J by 3 bases, with 12 bases between them. Supplemented by reference TRBV5-1 and TRBJ2-1, the full variable domain reads KAGVTQTPRYLIKTRGQQVTLSCSPISGHRSVSWYQQTPGQGLQFLFEYFSETQRNKGNFPGRFSGRQFSNSRSEMNVSTLELGDSALYLCASSFDSPLYNEQFFGPGTRLTVL.

In its sample, this clone was seen once. CDR3 protein: CASAGPNTEAFF. As DNA, the CDR3 is TGTGCCAGTGCGGGACCGAACACTGAAGCTTTCTTT. The V and J genes are TRBV19 and TRBJ1-1; tentatively, D is TRBD1 (5 bases). Trimming took 8 bases from V and 1 from J, leaving 8 bases between them. From germline, CDR1 is LNHDA and CDR2 SQIVND (reference sequence). This CDR3 region has 12 residues. Complete variable domain (other parts from reference TRBV19 and TRBJ1-1): DGGITQSPKYLFRKEGQNVTLSCEQNLNHDAMYWYRQDPGQGLRLIYYSQIVNDFQKGDIAEGYSVSREKKESFPLTVTSAQKNPTAFYLCASAGPNTEAFFGQGTRLTVV.

CDR3 protein: CASSLTGTANEKLFF. CDR3 bases: TGTGCCAGCAGCTTAACAGGGACAGCTAATGAAAAACTGTTTTTT. The V and J genes are TRBV5-4 and TRBJ1-4; 7 nucleotides match TRBD1. With 2 bases clipped from V and 3 bases from J, the junction kept 4 bases outside the gene matches. Germline CDR1 and CDR2: SGHNT and YYREEE (reference sequence). The CDR3 extends over 15 amino acids.

The chain employs TRBV19 and TRBJ1-1; 8 bases line up with TRBD1. The CDR3 is 13 residues long. Per germline, CDR1 LNHDA and CDR2 SQIVND (reference sequence). The trim removed 4 bases at V and 4 bases at J, leaving 2 bases unmatched. The DNA for the CDR3 is TGTGCCAGTAGTACAGGGGGCGGCACTGAAGCTTTCTTT. This codes for CASSTGGGTEAFF.

The chain joins TRBV10-2 to TRBJ1-2; tentatively, D is TRBD1 (5 bases). CDR1 is WSHSY and CDR2 is SAAADI in the germline V gene. The CDR3 spans 16 residues. The ends were cut back, 0 bases at V and 8 bases at J, with 19 bases in the middle. CDR3 sequence reads: CASSESIDRGIGGYTF. The CDR3 DNA is TGCGCCAGCAGTGAGTCGATAGATCGGGGGATCGGGGGCTACACCTTC.

V usage is TRBV25-1 and J usage is TRBJ1-1; tentative D call: TRBD1 (5 bases). The CDR3 spans 15 residues. Germline V gene lookup returns CDR1 MGHDK and CDR2 SYGVNS. V dropped 6 bases and J dropped 2 bases, with 16 bases sitting between them. The CDR3 DNA sequence: TGTGCCAGCAGCGATAATCAGGGCACCAACACTGAAGCTTTCTTT. Protein: CASSDNQGTNTEAFF.